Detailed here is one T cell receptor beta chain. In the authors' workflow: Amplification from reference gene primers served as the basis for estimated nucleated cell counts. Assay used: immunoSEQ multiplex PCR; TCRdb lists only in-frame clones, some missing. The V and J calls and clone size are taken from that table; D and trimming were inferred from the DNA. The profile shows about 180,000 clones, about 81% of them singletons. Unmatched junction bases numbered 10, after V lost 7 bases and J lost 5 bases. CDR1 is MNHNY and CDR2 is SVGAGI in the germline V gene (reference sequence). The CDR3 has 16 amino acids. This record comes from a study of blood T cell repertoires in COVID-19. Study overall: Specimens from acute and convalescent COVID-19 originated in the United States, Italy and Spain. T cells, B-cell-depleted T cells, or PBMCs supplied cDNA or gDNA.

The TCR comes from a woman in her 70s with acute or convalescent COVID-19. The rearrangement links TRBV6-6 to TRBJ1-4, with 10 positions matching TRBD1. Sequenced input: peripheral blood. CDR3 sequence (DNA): TGTGCCAGCATTCCGAACCTGGGACAGGGGAATGAAAAACTGTTTTTT. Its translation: CASIPNLGQGNEKLFF.